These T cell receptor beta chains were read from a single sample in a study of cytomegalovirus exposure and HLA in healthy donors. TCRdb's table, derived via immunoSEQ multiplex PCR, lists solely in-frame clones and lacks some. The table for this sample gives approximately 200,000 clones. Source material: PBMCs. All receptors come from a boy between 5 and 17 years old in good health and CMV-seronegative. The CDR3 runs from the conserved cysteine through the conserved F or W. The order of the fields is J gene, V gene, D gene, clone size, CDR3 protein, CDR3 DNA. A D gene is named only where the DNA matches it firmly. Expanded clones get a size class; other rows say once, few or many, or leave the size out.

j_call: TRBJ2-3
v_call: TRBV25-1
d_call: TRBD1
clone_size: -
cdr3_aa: CASSFGQGTDTQYF
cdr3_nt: TGTGCCAGCAGTTTCGGACAGGGCACAGATACGCAGTATTTT

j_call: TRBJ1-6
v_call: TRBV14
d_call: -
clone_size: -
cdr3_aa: CASSRSSSYNSPLHF
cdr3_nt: TGTGCCAGCAGCCGCTCGAGCTCCTATAATTCACCCCTCCACTTT

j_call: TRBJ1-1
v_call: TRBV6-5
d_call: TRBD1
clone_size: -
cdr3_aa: CASSYDRGLGTEAFF
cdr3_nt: TGTGCCAGCAGCTATGACAGGGGCCTGGGAACTGAAGCTTTCTTT

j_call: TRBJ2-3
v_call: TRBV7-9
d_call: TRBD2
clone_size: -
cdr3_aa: CASRTGLGTDTQYF
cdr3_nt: TGTGCCAGCAGGACGGGACTAGGCACAGATACGCAGTATTTT

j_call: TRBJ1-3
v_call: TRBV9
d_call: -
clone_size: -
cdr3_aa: CASSTPTGPGNTIYF
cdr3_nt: TGTGCCAGCAGCACCCCCACAGGACCAGGAAACACCATATATTTT

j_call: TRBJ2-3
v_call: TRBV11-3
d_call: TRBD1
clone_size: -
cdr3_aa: CASSSKGQGADTQYF
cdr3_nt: TGTGCCAGCAGCTCAAAGGGGCAGGGGGCAGATACGCAGTATTTT

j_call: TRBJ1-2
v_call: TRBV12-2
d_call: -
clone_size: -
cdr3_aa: CASRPRADTYRRANYGYTF
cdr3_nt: TGTGCAAGTCGCCCTCGGGCGGATACGTACAGGCGAGCTAACTATGGCTACACCTTC

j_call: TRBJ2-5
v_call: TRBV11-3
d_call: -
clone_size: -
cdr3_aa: CASSLSGGMGETQYF
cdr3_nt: TGTGCCAGCAGCCTCTCAGGGGGGATGGGGGAGACCCAGTACTTC

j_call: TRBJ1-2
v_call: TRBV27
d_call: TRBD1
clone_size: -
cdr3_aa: CASILQGAGYGYTF
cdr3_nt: TGTGCCAGCATTTTACAGGGGGCAGGCTATGGCTACACCTTC

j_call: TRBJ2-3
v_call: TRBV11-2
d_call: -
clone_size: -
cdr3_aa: CASRPSGADTQYF
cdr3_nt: TGTGCCAGCAGACCTAGTGGCGCAGATACGCAGTATTTT

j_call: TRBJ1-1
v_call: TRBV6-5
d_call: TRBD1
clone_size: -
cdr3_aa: CASSYSTGGTTEAFF
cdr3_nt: TGTGCCAGCAGTTACTCAACAGGGGGCACCACTGAAGCTTTCTTT

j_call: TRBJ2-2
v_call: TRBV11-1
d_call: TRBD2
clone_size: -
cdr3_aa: CASTPWGGSNTGELFF
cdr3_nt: TGTGCCAGCACCCCATGGGGGGGTTCGAACACCGGGGAGCTGTTTTTT

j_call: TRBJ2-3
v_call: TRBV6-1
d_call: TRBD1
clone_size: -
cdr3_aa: CASSEAGQGTDTQYF
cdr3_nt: TGTGCCAGCAGTGAAGCAGGACAGGGGACAGATACGCAGTATTTT

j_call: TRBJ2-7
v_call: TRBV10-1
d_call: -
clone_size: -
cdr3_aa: CASGAFNEQYF
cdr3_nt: TGCGCCAGTGGGGCCTTCAACGAGCAGTACTTC

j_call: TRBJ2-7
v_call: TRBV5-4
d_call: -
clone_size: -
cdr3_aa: CASSGARAHEQYF
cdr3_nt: TGTGCCAGCAGCGGGGCCAGGGCCCACGAGCAGTACTTC

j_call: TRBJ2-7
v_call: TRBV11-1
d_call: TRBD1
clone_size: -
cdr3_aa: CASSLSPGQGAYEQYF
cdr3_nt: TGTGCCAGCAGCTTAAGCCCGGGACAGGGCGCCTACGAGCAGTACTTC

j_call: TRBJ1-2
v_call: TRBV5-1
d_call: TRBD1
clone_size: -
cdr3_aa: CASSLEDRAVGYTF
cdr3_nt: TGCGCCAGCAGCTTGGAGGACAGGGCTGTTGGCTACACCTTC

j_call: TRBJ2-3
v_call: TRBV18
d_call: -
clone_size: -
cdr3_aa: CASSLGGVSTDTQYF
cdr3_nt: TGTGCCAGCTCCCTAGGGGGGGTTAGCACAGATACGCAGTATTTT

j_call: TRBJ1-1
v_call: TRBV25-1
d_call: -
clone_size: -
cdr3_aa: CASSESVGRNTEAFF
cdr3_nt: TGTGCCAGCAGTGAATCGGTAGGGAGGAACACTGAAGCTTTCTTT

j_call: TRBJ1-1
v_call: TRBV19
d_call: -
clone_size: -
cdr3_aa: CASTYGGGNTEAFF
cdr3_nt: TGTGCCAGTACCTACGGCGGGGGGAACACTGAAGCTTTCTTT

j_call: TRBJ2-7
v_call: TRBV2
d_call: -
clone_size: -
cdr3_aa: CASIGANGIFYEQYF
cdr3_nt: TGTGCCAGCATAGGGGCGAATGGTATTTTCTACGAGCAGTACTTC

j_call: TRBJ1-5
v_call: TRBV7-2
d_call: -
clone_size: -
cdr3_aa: CASSRTSERGQPQHF
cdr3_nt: TGTGCCAGCAGCCGGACCTCTGAAAGGGGTCAGCCCCAGCATTTT

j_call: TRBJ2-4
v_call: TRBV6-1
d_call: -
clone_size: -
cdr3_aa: CASEATLPKNIQYF
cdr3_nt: TGTGCCAGCGAGGCGACGCTTCCCAAAAACATTCAGTACTTC

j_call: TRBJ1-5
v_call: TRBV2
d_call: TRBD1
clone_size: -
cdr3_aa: CASSGPGQGAGQPQHF
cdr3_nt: TGTGCCAGCAGTGGACCGGGACAGGGGGCTGGTCAGCCCCAGCATTTT

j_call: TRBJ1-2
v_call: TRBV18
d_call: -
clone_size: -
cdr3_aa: CASSPMTDPANYGYTF
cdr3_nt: TGTGCCAGCTCACCAATGACAGATCCAGCTAACTATGGCTACACCTTC

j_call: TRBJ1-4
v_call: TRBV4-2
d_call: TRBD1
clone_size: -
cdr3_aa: CASSAPTGANEKLFF
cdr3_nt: TGTGCCAGCAGCGCCCCGACAGGGGCTAATGAAAAACTGTTTTTT

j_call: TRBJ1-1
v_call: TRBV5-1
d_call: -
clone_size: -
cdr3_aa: CASSLALGGTEAFF
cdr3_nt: TGCGCCAGCAGCTTGGCCTTGGGAGGAACTGAAGCTTTCTTT

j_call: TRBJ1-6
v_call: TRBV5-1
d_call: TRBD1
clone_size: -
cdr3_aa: CASTAPGTGSPLHF
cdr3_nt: TGCGCCAGCACCGCGCCCGGGACAGGGTCACCCCTCCACTTT

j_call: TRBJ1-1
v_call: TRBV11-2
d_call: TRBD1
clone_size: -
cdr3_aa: CASSQQGFGEAFF
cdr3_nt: TGTGCCAGCAGCCAACAGGGGTTTGGTGAAGCTTTCTTT

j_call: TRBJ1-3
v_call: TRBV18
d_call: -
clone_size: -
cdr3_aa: CASSPPSSSGNTIYF
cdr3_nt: TGTGCCAGCTCACCACCGTCTAGCTCTGGAAACACCATATATTTT

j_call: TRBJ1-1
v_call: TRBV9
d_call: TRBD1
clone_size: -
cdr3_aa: CASSGNRGGTTEAFF
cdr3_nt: TGTGCCAGCAGCGGTAACAGGGGTGGTACCACTGAAGCTTTCTTT

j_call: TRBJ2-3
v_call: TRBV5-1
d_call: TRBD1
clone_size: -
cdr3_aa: CASSFPPGQLTDTQYF
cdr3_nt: TGCGCCAGCAGCTTCCCCCCGGGACAGCTCACAGATACGCAGTATTTT

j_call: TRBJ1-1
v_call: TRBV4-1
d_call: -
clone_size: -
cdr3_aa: CASSQGGGSNTEAFF
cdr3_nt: TGCGCCAGCAGCCAAGGCGGGGGTTCAAACACTGAAGCTTTCTTT

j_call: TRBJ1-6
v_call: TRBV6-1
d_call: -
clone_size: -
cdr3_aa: CASSETPARGPSPLHF
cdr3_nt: TGTGCCAGCAGTGAAACCCCTGCGCGAGGGCCCTCACCCCTCCACTTT

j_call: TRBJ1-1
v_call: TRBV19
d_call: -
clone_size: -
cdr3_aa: CASSIGGMNTEAFF
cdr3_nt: TGTGCCAGTAGTATTGGCGGCATGAACACTGAAGCTTTCTTT

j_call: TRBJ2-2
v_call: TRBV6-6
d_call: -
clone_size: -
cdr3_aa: CASRFTGTGELFF
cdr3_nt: TGTGCCAGCAGATTCACAGGGACCGGGGAGCTGTTTTTT

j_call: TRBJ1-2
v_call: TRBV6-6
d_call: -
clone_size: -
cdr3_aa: CASTDPEGGDGYTF
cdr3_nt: TGTGCCAGCACGGATCCTGAGGGAGGGGATGGCTACACCTTC

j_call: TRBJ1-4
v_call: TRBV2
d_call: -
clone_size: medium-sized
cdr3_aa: CASSDTVGAGTNEKLFF
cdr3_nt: TGTGCCAGCAGTGACACGGTAGGGGCCGGAACTAATGAAAAACTGTTTTTT

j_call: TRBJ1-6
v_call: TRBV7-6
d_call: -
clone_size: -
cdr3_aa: CASSPRGGEGTLHF
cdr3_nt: TGTGCCAGCAGCCCCCGGGGGGGGGAAGGGACCCTCCACTTT

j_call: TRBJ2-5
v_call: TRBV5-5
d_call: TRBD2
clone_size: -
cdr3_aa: CASSPRGLAGGQETQYF
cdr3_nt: TGTGCCAGCAGCCCCCGCGGACTAGCGGGGGGCCAAGAGACCCAGTACTTC

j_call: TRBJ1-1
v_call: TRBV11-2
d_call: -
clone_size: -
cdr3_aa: CASSLVSMNTEAFF
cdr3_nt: TGTGCCAGCAGCTTAGTCAGTATGAACACTGAAGCTTTCTTT

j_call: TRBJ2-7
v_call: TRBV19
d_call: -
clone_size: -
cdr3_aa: CASSIGSPGSYEQYF
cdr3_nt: TGTGCCAGTAGTATAGGTTCGCCGGGCTCCTACGAGCAGTACTTC

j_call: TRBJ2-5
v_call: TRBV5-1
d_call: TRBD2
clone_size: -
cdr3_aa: CASSSSAGRGGLLRETQYF
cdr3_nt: TGCGCCAGCAGCTCCTCAGCTGGGCGGGGGGGCCTCCTCCGCGAGACCCAGTACTTC

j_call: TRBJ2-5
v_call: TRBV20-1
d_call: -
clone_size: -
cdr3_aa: CSASGETQYF
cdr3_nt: TGCAGTGCTAGCGGGGAGACCCAGTACTTC

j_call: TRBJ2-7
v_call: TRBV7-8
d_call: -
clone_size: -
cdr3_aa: CASSLLTVGEYEQYF
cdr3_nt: TGTGCCAGCAGCTTATTGACAGTTGGGGAATACGAGCAGTACTTC

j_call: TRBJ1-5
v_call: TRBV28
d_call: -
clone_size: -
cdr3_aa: CASSTPADSNQPQHF
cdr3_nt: TGTGCCAGCAGTACCCCGGCGGATAGCAATCAGCCCCAGCATTTT

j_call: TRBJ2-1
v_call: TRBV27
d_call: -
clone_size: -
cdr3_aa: CASSSSVARNEQFF
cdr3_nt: TGTGCCAGCAGTTCCTCGGTCGCTAGGAATGAGCAGTTCTTC

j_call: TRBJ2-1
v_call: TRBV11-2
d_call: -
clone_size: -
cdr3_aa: CASSFPSGYEQFF
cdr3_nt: TGTGCCAGCAGCTTCCCAAGCGGCTATGAGCAGTTCTTC

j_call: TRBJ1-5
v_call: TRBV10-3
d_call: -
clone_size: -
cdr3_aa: CATEEQGEGQPQHF
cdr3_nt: TGTGCCACCGAAGAACAGGGTGAAGGGCAGCCCCAGCATTTT

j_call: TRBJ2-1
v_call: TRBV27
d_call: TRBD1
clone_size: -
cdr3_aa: CASSLVGTGLNEQFF
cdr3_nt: TGTGCCAGCAGCCTCGTGGGGACAGGGTTAAATGAGCAGTTCTTC

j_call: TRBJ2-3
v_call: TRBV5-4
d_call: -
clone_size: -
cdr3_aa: CASSVSGADTQYF
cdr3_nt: TGTGCCAGCAGCGTATCGGGGGCAGATACGCAGTATTTT

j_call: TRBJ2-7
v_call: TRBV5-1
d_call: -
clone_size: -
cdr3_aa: CASSRNRATYEQYF
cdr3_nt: TGCGCCAGCAGCCGGAACAGGGCAACCTACGAGCAGTACTTC

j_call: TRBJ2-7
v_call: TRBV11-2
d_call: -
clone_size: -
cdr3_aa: CASSLDPRVNEQYF
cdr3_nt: TGTGCCAGCAGCTTAGATCCCAGGGTGAACGAGCAGTACTTC

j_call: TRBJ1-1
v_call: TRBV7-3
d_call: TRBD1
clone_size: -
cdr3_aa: CASSLQGGAGTEAFF
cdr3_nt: TGTGCCAGCAGCCTACAGGGGGGAGCGGGCACTGAAGCTTTCTTT

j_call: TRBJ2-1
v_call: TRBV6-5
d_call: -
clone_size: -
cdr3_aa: CASSPWGARPNEQFF
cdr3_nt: TGTGCCAGCAGCCCCTGGGGAGCCCGACCCAATGAGCAGTTCTTC

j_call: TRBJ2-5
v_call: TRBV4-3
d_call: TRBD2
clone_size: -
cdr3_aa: CASSQDWGGGETQYF
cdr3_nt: TGCGCCAGCAGCCAAGATTGGGGCGGGGGGGAGACCCAGTACTTC

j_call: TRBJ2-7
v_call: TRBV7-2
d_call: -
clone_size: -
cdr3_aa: CASNLGVASYEQYF
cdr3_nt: TGTGCCAGCAACCTAGGGGTTGCCTCCTACGAGCAGTACTTC

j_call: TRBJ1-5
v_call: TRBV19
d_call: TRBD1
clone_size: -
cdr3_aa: CASRDWTGSNQPQHF
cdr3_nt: TGTGCCAGTAGAGATTGGACAGGGAGCAATCAGCCCCAGCATTTT

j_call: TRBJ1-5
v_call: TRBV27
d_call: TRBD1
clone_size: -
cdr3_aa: CASSTSDRGPGQPQHF
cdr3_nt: TGTGCCAGCTCTACCTCGGACAGGGGGCCGGGTCAGCCCCAGCATTTT

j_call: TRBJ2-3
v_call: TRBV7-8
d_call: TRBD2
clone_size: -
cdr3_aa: CASSSLGGGTEYF
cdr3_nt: TGTGCCAGCAGCTCGCTCGGGGGGGGTACGGAGTATTTT